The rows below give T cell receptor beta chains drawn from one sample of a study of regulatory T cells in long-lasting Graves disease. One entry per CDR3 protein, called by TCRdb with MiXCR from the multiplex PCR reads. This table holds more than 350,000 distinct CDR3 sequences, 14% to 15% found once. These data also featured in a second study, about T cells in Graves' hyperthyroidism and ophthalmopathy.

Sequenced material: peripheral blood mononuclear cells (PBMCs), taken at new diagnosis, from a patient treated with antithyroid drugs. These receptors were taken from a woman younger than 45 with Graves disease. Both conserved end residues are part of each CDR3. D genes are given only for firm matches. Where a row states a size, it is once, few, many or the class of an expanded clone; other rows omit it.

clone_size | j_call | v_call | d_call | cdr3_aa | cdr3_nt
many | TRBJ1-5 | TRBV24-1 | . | CATSDPRVAGDQPQHF | TGTGCCACCAGTGACCCCAGGGTGGCAGGGGATCAGCCCCAGCATTTT
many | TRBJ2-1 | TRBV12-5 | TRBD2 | CASALRGLAGGGSPQGEQFF | TGTGCTAGTGCCCTTAGGGGACTAGCGGGAGGGGGTTCCCCCCAGGGTGAGCAGTTCTTC
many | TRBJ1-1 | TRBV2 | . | CASSDDTGGTEAFF | TGTGCCAGCAGTGACGACACCGGCGGGACTGAAGCTTTCTTT
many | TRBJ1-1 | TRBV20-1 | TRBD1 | CSARDPNRGAGTEAFF | TGCAGTGCTAGAGATCCAAACAGGGGAGCGGGCACTGAAGCTTTCTTT
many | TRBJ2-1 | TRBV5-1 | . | CASSLSRADEQFF | TGCGCCAGCAGCTTGTCTCGGGCTGATGAGCAGTTCTTC
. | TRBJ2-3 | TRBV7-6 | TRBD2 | CASSPYVRGASGASTDTQYF | TGTGCCAGCAGCCCTTATGTGCGCGGGGCTAGCGGGGCTAGCACAGATACGCAGTATTTT
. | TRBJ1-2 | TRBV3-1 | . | CASSQEAGYGYTF | TGTGCCAGCAGCCAAGAGGCCGGCTATGGCTACACCTTC
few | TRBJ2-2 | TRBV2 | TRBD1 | CASSLYRGNGELVF | TGTGCCAGCAGCCTATACAGGGGGAACGGGGAGCTGGTTTTT
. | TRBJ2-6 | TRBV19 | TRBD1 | CASSTTGVSGANVLTF | TGTGCCAGTAGTACTACAGGGGTGTCAGGGGCCAACGTCCTGACTTTC
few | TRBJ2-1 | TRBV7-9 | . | CASSPGTVGNEQFF | TGTGCCAGCAGCCCGGGGACGGTGGGGAATGAGCAGTTCTTC
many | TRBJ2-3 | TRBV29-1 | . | CSVVPIIQGRADTQYF | TGCAGCGTTGTTCCGATAATACAGGGAAGGGCAGATACGCAGTATTTT
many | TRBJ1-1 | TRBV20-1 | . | CSALRTRMNTEAFF | TGCAGTGCTTTAAGGACGAGAATGAACACTGAAGCTTTCTTT
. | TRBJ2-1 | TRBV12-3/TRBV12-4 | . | CASSGDIREQFF | TGTGCCAGCAGTGGGGACATTCGTGAGCAGTTCTTC
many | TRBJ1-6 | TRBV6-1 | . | CASSPGDRSPLHF | TGTGCCAGCAGCCCCGGGGATCGTTCACCCCTCCACTTT
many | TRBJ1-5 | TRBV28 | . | CASSFAPSNQPQHF | TGTGCCAGCAGTTTTGCCCCGAGCAATCAGCCCCAGCATTTT
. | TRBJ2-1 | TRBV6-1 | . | CASSKSGQIEQFF | TGTGCCAGCAGCAAGAGTGGACAGATTGAGCAGTTCTTC
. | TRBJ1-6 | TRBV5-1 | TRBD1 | CASSRTGDNSPLHF | TGCGCCAGCAGCCGAACAGGGGACAATTCACCCCTCCACTTT
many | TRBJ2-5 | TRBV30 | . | CAWSKGGPGGETQYF | TGTGCCTGGAGCAAAGGAGGACCCGGGGGAGAGACCCAGTACTTC
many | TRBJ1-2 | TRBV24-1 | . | CATSDQASGTAGYTF | TGTGCCACCAGTGATCAAGCTTCAGGGACGGCGGGCTACACCTTC
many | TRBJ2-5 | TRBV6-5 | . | CASSYVGQETQYF | TGTGCCAGCAGTTACGTGGGGCAAGAGACCCAGTACTTC
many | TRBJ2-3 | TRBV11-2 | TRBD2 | CASSSISGRAPDTQYF | TGTGCCAGCAGCTCAATAAGCGGGAGGGCCCCAGATACGCAGTATTTT
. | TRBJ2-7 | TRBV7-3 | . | CASSLLAGSGEQYF | TGTGCCAGCAGCTTACTGGCGGGGAGTGGCGAGCAGTACTTC
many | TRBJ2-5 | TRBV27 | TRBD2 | CASSSAGEWETQYF | TGTGCCAGCAGTTCCGCGGGGGAGTGGGAGACCCAGTACTTC